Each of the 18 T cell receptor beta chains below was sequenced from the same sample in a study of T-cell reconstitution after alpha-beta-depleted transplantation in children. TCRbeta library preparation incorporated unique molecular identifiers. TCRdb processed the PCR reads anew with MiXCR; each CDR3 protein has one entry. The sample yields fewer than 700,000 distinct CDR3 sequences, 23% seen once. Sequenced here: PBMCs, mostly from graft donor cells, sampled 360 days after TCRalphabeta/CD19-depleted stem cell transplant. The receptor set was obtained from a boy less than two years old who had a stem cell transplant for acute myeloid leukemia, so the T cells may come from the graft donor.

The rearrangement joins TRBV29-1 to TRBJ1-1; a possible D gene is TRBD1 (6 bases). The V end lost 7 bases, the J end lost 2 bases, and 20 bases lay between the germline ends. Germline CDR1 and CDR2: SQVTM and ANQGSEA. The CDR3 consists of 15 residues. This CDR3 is CSALPGHLRNTEAFF. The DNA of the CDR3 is TGCAGCGCACTACCGGGACACCTACGAAACACTGAAGCTTTCTTT. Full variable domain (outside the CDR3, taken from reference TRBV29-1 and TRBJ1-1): SAVISQKPSRDICQRGTSLTIQCQVDSQVTMMFWYRQQPGQSLTLIATANQGSEATYESGFVIDKFPISRPNLTFSTLTVSNMSPEDSSIYLCSALPGHLRNTEAFFGQGTRLTVV.

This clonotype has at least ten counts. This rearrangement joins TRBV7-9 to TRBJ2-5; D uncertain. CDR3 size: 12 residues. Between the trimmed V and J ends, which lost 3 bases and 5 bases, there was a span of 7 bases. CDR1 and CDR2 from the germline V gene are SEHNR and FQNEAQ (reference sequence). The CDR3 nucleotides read TGTGCCAGCAGCTTTCCTAGGGAGACCCAGTACTTC. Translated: CASSFPRETQYF.

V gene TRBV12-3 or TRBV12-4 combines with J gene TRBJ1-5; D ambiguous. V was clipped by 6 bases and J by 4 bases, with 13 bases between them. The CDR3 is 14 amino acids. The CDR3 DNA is TGTGCCAGCAGACCAGGACGGAGTAATCAGCCCCAGCATTTT. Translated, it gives CASRPGRSNQPQHF.

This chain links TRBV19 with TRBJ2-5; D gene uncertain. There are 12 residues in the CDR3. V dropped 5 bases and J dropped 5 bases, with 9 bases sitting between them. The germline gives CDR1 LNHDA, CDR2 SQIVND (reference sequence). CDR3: CASSHELETQYF. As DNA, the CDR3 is TGTGCCAGTAGTCACGAGCTGGAGACCCAGTACTTC.

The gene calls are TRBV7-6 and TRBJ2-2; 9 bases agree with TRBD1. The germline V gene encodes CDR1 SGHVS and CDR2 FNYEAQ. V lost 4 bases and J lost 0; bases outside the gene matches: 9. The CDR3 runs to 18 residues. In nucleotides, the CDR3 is TGTGCCAGCAGCTGGGGACAGGGTTTAACTCCGAACACCGGGGAGCTGTTTTTT. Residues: CASSWGQGLTPNTGELFF.

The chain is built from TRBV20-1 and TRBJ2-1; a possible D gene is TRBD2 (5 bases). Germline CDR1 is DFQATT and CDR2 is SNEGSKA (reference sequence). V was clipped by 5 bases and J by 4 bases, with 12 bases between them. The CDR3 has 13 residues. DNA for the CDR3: TGCAGTGCTTTGGACTGGACTTACAATGAGCAGTTCTTC. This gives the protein CSALDWTYNEQFF.

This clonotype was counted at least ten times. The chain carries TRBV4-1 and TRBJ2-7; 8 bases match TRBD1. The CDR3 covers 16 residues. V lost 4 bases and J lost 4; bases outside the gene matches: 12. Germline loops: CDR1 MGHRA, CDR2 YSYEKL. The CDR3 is CASSLSWTGSDYEQYV. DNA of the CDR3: TGCGCCAGCAGCCTTTCATGGACAGGGAGTGATTACGAGCAGTACGTC.

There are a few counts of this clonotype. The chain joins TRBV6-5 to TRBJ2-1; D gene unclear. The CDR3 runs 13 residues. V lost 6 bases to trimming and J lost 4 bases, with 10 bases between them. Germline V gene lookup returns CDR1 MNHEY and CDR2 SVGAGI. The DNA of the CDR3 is TGTGCCAGCAGGTACGAAGGTTACAATGAGCAGTTCTTC. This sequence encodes CASRYEGYNEQFF.

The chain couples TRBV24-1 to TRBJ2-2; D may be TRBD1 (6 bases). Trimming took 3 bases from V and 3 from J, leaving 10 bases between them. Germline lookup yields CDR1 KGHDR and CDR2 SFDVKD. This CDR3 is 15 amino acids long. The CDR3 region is CATSDGQWDTGELFF. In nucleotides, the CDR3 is TGTGCCACCAGTGATGGACAGTGGGACACCGGGGAGCTGTTTTTT.

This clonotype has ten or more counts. The CDR3 region has the DNA TGCAGCGGCCGCACAGATACGCAGTATTTT. It specifies CSGRTDTQYF. The chain combines TRBV29-1 with TRBJ2-3; D remains ambiguous. Per germline, CDR1 SQVTM and CDR2 ANQGSEA. Trimming pared 7 bases from V and 1 base from J, leaving 3 bases between. The CDR3 runs 10 residues.

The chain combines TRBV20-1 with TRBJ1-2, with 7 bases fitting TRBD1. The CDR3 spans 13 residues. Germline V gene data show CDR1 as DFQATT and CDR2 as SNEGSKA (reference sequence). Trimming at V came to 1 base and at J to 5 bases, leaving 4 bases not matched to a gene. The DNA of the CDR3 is TGCAGTGCTAGAGGGGACAGTTTTTATGGCTACACCTTC. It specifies CSARGDSFYGYTF.

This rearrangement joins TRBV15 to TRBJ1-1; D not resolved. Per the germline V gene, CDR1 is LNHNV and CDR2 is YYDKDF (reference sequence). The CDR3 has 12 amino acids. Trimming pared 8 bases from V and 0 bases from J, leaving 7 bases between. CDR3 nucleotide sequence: TGTGCCACCGGCCGGATGAACACTGAAGCTTTCTTT. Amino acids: CATGRMNTEAFF.

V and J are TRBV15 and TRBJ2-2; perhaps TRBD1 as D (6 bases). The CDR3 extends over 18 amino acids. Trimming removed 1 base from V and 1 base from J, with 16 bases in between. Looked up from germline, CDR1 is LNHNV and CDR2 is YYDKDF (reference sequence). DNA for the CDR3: TGTGCCACCAGCAGAGGCCCGCCAGGGGTTATGAACACCGGGGAGCTGTTTTTT. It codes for CATSRGPPGVMNTGELFF. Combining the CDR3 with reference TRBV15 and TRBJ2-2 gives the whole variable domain DAMVIQNPRYQVTQFGKPVTLSCSQTLNHNVMYWYQQKSSQAPKLLFHYYDKDFNNEADTPDNFQSRRPNTSFCFLDIRSPGLGDTAMYLCATSRGPPGVMNTGELFFGEGSRLTVL.

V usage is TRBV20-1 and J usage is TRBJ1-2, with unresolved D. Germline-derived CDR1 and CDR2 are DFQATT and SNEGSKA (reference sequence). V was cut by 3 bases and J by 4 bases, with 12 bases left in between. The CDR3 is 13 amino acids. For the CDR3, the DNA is TGCAGTGCTAGGGAACAGAGTTCCTATGGCTACACCTTC. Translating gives CSAREQSSYGYTF.

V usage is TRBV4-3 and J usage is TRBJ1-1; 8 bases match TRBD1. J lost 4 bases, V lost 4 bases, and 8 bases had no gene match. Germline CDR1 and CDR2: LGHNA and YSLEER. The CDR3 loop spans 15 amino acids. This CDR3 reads CASSLTGARGTEAFF. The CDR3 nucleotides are TGCGCCAGCAGCCTGACAGGGGCTCGGGGCACTGAAGCTTTCTTT.

The CDR3 loop reads CASSQGLGDYEQYF. In nucleotides, the CDR3 is TGCGCCAGCAGCCAAGGTTTAGGGGACTACGAGCAGTACTTC. This sequence joins TRBV4-3 and TRBJ2-7; possible D gene TRBD1, 5 bases. The V end was cut by 1 base, the J end by 3 bases, with 10 bases between. Germline CDR1 LGHNA, CDR2 YSLEER. This CDR3 region has 14 residues.

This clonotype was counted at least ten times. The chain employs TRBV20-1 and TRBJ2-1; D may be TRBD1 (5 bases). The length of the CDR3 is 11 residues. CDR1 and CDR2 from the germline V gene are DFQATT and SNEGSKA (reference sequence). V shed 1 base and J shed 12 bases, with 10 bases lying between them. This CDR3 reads CSARVQVVQFF. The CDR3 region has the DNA TGCAGTGCTAGAGTACAGGTCGTGCAGTTCTTC.

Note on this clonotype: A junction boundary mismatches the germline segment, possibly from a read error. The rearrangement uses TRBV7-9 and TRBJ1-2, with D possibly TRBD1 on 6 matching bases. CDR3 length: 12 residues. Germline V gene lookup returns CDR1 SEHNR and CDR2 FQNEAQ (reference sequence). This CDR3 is CASSLEGHGRAF. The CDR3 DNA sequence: TGTGCCAGCAGCTTAGAGGGACACGGCCGGGCCTTC.